The rows below give T cell receptor beta chains drawn from one sample of a study of blood T cell repertoires in COVID-19. Data came from immunoSEQ multiplex PCR; TCRdb stores just in-frame clones and leaves some out. The table includes fewer than 85,000 clones, approximately 79% detected once. Material: peripheral blood. These TCRs come from a human donor with acute or convalescent COVID-19. The donor label of this sample is uncertain. Each CDR3 is given with its conserved first and last residue. D genes are given only for firm matches. Expanded clones get a size class; other rows say once, few or many, or leave the size out.

>.|TRBJ1-4|.|TRBV28
TGTGCCAGCAGCCCCCGACAGTTCTCTAATGAAAAACTGTTTTTT
CASSPRQFSNEKLFF
>.|TRBJ2-1|TRBD2|TRBV4-1
TGCGCCAGCAGCTGGACTAGCGGGAGCAATGAGCAGTTCTTC
CASSWTSGSNEQFF
>.|TRBJ1-3|.|TRBV7-2
TGTGCCAGCAGCTTAGAGACTAACAGTATTGGCACCATATATTTT
CASSLETNSIGTIYF
>medium-sized|TRBJ1-5|TRBD1|TRBV2
TGTGCCAGCAGTGAACCGGGACAGGGCAAGCCCCAGCATTTT
CASSEPGQGKPQHF
>.|TRBJ2-1|.|TRBV28
TGTGCCAGCAGTTTGGGCGGGGGCAACTCCTACAATGAGCAGTTCTTC
CASSLGGGNSYNEQFF
>.|TRBJ2-4|.|TRBV7-3
TGTGCCAGCAGCTTATCCGGGGGAGGAGGAAACATTCAGTACTTC
CASSLSGGGGNIQYF
>.|TRBJ1-1|.|TRBV14
TGTGCCAGCAGCCAACTGGCAGGGGACACTGAAGCTTTCTTT
CASSQLAGDTEAFF
>few|TRBJ1-1|.|TRBV19
TGTGCCAGTAGCGACAGGAGAGGAACTGAAGCTTTCTTT
CASSDRRGTEAFF
>few|TRBJ2-1|.|TRBV24-1
TGTGCCACCAGTGCGTCAGCAGCGAGCTCCTACAATGAGCAGTTCTTC
CATSASAASSYNEQFF
>.|TRBJ2-7|.|TRBV2
TGTGCCAGCGGCAGGGCGGGATACGAGCAGTACTTC
CASGRAGYEQYF
>.|TRBJ2-1|TRBD1|TRBV5-1
TGCGCCAGCAGCTCCGACAGGGTTAATGAGCAGTTCTTC
CASSSDRVNEQFF
>.|TRBJ2-1|.|TRBV6-1
TGTGCCAGCAGGGCCTCGAGCGGTTTTAATGAGCAGTTCTTC
CASRASSGFNEQFF
>few|TRBJ2-2|.|TRBV5-6
TGTGCCAGCAGCTTGCCAGGGTTACCCTCCAGTGAGCTGTTTTTT
CASSLPGLPSSELFF
>.|TRBJ1-2|.|TRBV5-1
TGCGCCAGCAGCCCGGAGGGGACGACCTATGGCTACACCTTC
CASSPEGTTYGYTF
>.|TRBJ1-2|TRBD1|TRBV19
TGTGCCAGTAGTATCCCCACAGGGGACTATGGCTACACCTTC
CASSIPTGDYGYTF
>once|TRBJ2-1|TRBD2|TRBV9
TGTGCCAGCAGCGTAGCTCCTACCGGGACTAGCGGATACAATGAGCAGTTCTTC
CASSVAPTGTSGYNEQFF
>.|TRBJ2-1|TRBD1|TRBV30
TGTGCCTGGAGCTCCTATGTCGGACAGGGGAATGAGCAGTTCTTC
CAWSSYVGQGNEQFF
>.|TRBJ2-2|.|TRBV28
TGTGCCAGCAGGGGGCCCGGGGAGCTGTTTTTT
CASRGPGELFF
>few|TRBJ2-1|.|TRBV28
TGTGCCAGCAGTTTAGGAGACAGGTATAACAATGAGCAGTTCTTC
CASSLGDRYNNEQFF
>.|TRBJ2-3|TRBD2|TRBV15
TGTGCCACCAGCGATTGGCGGGAGGGGCCAGATACGCAGTATTTT
CATSDWREGPDTQYF
>.|TRBJ1-3|TRBD1|TRBV2
TGTGCCAGCGCCGGGACAGGGGGCCCCTTCTCTGGAAACACCATATATTTT
CASAGTGGPFSGNTIYF
>.|TRBJ2-5|TRBD2|TRBV7-8
TGTGCCAGCAGCTTATACGGTAGCGGGGGGCACCAAGAGACCCAGTACTTC
CASSLYGSGGHQETQYF
>.|TRBJ2-7|.|TRBV2
TGTGCCAGCAGTGAAGGGGCGGCTAGGGGTAACGAGCAGTACTTC
CASSEGAARGNEQYF
>.|TRBJ1-4|.|TRBV6-5
TGTGCCAGCAGTCTCGGGACATCTAATGAAAAACTGTTTTTT
CASSLGTSNEKLFF
>.|TRBJ2-7|.|TRBV7-2
TGTGCCAGCAGCTTAGCGCGGTACGAGCAGTACTTC
CASSLARYEQYF
>.|TRBJ2-7|.|TRBV6-9
TGTGCCAGCAAAACAGGGCGGTTTACCGGGACGACCTACGAGCAGTACTTC
CASKTGRFTGTTYEQYF
>.|TRBJ2-1|TRBD2|TRBV11-2
TGTGCCAGCGCGCGGTCTAGCGGGTACAATGAGCAGTTCTTC
CASARSSGYNEQFF
>.|TRBJ1-2|TRBD1|TRBV7-9
TGTGCCAGCAGCTCGCTCCGGGACAGCCTCTATGGCTACACCTTC
CASSSLRDSLYGYTF
>.|TRBJ2-4|.|TRBV29-1
TGCAGCGTTGAAAAGGACACTTCAAACATTCAGTACTTC
CSVEKDTSNIQYF
>.|TRBJ1-3|TRBD1|TRBV5-1
TGCGCCAGCAGCGTCCAGGGGGCTCCGGGCTCTGGAAACACCATATATTTT
CASSVQGAPGSGNTIYF
>.|TRBJ1-6|TRBD1|TRBV6-1
TGTGCCAGCAGTGACAGACAGGGAAATTCACCCCTCCACTTT
CASSDRQGNSPLHF
>.|TRBJ2-1|.|TRBV11-3
TGTGCCAGCAGCTTTCGGGGGAATGAGCAGTTCTTC
CASSFRGNEQFF
>.|TRBJ2-7|.|TRBV27
TGTGCCAGCAGTCAGGGTAGTCGGCCTCCCCTCTCCTACGAGCAGTACTTC
CASSQGSRPPLSYEQYF
>.|TRBJ1-6|.|TRBV3-1/TRBV3-2
TGTGCCAGCAGCCACGGGGGTTCACCCCTTCACTTT
CASSHGGSPLHF
>.|TRBJ1-5|.|TRBV19
TGTGCCAGTAGTGCCAGGGAAGCCCAGCATTTT
CASSAREAQHF
>.|TRBJ2-4|TRBD2|TRBV4-3
TGCGCCAGCAGCCAAGAAACGGGACTAAGGATGAACATTCAGTACTTC
CASSQETGLRMNIQYF
>.|TRBJ1-2|.|TRBV24-1
TGTGCCACCGTCAGGACAAAAAGAGACGGCTACACCTTC
CATVRTKRDGYTF
>.|TRBJ1-2|.|TRBV4-3
TGCGCCAGCAGTCGAGAGGGGGGGGACTTTTATGGCTACACCTTC
CASSREGGDFYGYTF
>few|TRBJ2-1|.|TRBV6-2/TRBV6-3
TGTGCCAGCAGCAGACTAGAAAATGAGCAGTTCTTC
CASSRLENEQFF
>few|TRBJ2-7|.|TRBV7-2
TGTGCCAGCACCCAATGGGGGCAGGGGTCGAGCGAGCAGTACTTC
CASTQWGQGSSEQYF
>.|TRBJ1-4|TRBD1|TRBV5-1
TGCGCCAGCAGCCGACACAGGGGAGCTAATGAAAAACTGTTTTTT
CASSRHRGANEKLFF
>few|TRBJ1-6|TRBD1|TRBV7-2
TGTGCCAGCAGCTTAGTAGGACAGGGGTCGGCCTATAATTCACCCCTCCACTTT
CASSLVGQGSAYNSPLHF
>.|TRBJ2-7|.|TRBV5-1
TGCGCCAGCAGCCTCGGAGAGAGATTACGCTCCTACGAGCAGTACTTC
CASSLGERLRSYEQYF
>.|TRBJ1-1|TRBD1|TRBV6-6
TGTGCCAGCAGCCCATCGGGACAGGGAAACGCTGAAGCTTTCTTT
CASSPSGQGNAEAFF
>few|TRBJ1-5|.|TRBV4-2
TGTGCCAGCAGCCAAGAAGAGAAAGCGGGAAGCAATCAGCCCCAGCATTTT
CASSQEEKAGSNQPQHF
>.|TRBJ2-3|.|TRBV18
TGTGCCAGCTCACCCGGGGTGGATACGCAGTATTTT
CASSPGVDTQYF
>.|TRBJ2-1|TRBD2|TRBV19
TGTGCCAGTCAGGGGCCAACTAGCGGGAGTCGCAATGAGCAGTTCTTC
CASQGPTSGSRNEQFF
>.|TRBJ1-1|.|TRBV2
TGTGCCAGCGCTCCCTCCGGCGGCACTGAAGCTTTCTTT
CASAPSGGTEAFF